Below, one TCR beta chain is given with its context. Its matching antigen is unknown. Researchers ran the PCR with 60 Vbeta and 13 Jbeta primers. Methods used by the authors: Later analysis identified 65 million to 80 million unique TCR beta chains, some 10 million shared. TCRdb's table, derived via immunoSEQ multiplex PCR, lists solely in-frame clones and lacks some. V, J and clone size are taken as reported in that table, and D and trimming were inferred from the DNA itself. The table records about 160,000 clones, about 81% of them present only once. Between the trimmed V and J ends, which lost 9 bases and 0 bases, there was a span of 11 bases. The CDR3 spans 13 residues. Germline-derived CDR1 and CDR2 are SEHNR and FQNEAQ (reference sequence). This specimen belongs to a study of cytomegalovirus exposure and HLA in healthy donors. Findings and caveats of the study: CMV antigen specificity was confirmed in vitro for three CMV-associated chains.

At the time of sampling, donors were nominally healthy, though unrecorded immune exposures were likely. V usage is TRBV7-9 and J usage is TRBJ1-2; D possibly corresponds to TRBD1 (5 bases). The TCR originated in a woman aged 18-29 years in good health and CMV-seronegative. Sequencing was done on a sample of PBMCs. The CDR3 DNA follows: TGTGCCAGTGCAGGGAACTCTAACTATGGCTACACCTTC. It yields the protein CASAGNSNYGYTF.